This TCR beta chain is from a study of blood T cells in healthy people across ages. The sample holds a few counts of this clonotype. Its target is not known. Together with a sample-barcoded 5' primer, a J-beta primer mix was included in a second PCR lasting about 6 to 11 cycles. Each cDNA molecule received a tag from a template-switch adaptor that had 12 random nucleotides. TCRdb reprocessed the 5' RACE reads via MiXCR and lists one record per CDR3 protein. Altogether over 1,200,000 distinct CDR3 sequences are present, roughly 64% being singletons, with the ten largest covering over 5.5%. The CDR3 is made up of 16 amino acids. The germline V gene encodes CDR1 MGHRA and CDR2 YSYEKL. The V end was cut by 1 base, the J end by 3 bases, with 16 bases between. Points from the study as a whole: Diversity estimated from one million T cells was considered an underestimate.

Those donating, healthy Caucasian individuals from Russia, were aged roughly 6 to 90. The specimen sequenced was blood. This chain links TRBV4-1 with TRBJ2-7; D is undetermined. This TCR derives from a man aged 18 to 29 in good health. The CDR3 DNA reads as TGCGCCAGCAGCCAAGGGAACATACCGGCAGTCTACGAGCAGTACTTC. It specifies CASSQGNIPAVYEQYF.